A single count supports the clone carrying this T cell receptor (beta chain). These data belong to a study of CD8 T cells in Susac syndrome. After extraction with the RNeasy kit, roughly 0.45 to 1 ug of the RNA was reverse transcribed using random hexamers. TCRdb called the immunoSEQ multiplex PCR reads again in MiXCR, with one record for every CDR3 protein. Here the sample spans roughly 400,000 distinct CDR3 sequences, more than 70% being singletons. Germline CDR1 is LGHDT and CDR2 is YNNKEL (reference sequence). The CDR3 totals 15 residues. The V end lost 0 bases, the J end lost 8 bases, and 16 bases lay between the germline ends.

The sequenced material came from CD8+ T cells from PBMCs. This chain links TRBV3-1 with TRBJ1-1; maybe TRBD1 (5 bases). This TCR was sampled from a human donor with multiple sclerosis. CDR3 coding DNA: TGTGCCAGCAGCCAAGATGAATTTCGAGACAGAGAAGCTTTCTTT. This encodes CASSQDEFRDREAFF.